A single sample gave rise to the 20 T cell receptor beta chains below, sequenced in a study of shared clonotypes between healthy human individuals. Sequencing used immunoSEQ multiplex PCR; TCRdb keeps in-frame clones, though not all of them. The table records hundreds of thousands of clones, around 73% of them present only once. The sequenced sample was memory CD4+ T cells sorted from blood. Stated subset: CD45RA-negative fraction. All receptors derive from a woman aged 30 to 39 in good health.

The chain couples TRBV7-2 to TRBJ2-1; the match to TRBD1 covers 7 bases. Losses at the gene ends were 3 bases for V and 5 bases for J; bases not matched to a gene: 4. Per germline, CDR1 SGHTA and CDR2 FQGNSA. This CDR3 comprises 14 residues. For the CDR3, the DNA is TGTGCCAGCAGCTTCCTTAGGGGGCACAATGAGCAGTTCTTC. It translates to CASSFLRGHNEQFF.

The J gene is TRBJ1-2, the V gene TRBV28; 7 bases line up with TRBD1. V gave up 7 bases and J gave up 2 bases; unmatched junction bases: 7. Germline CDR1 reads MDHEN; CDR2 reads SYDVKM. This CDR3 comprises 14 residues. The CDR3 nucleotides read TGTGCCAGCATTAACAGGGGCACAAACTATGGCTACACCTTC. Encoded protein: CASINRGTNYGYTF.

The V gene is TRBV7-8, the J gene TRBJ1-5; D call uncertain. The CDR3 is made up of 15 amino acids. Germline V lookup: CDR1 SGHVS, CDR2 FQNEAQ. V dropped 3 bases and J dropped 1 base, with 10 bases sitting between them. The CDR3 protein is CASSFYRGSNQPQHF. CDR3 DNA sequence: TGTGCCAGCAGCTTTTATCGTGGCAGCAATCAGCCCCAGCATTTT.

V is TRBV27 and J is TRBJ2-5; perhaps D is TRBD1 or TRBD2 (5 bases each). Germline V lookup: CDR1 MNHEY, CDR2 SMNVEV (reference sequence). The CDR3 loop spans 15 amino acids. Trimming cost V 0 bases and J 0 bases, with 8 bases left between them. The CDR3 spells CASSLSGDHQETQYF. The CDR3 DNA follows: TGTGCCAGCAGTTTATCAGGGGACCACCAAGAGACCCAGTACTTC.

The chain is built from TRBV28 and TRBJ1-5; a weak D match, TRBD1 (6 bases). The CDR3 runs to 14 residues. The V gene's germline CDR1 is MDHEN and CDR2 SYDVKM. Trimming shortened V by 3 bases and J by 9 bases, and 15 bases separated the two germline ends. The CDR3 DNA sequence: TGTGCCAGCAGTTTCCGATTCAGGGGTGGGCCCCAGCATTTT. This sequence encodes CASSFRFRGGPQHF. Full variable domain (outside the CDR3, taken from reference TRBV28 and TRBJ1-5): DVKVTQSSRYLVKRTGEKVFLECVQDMDHENMFWYRQDPGLGLRLIYFSYDVKMKEKGDIPEGYSVSREKKERFSLILESASTNQTSMYLCASSFRFRGGPQHFGDGTRLSIL.

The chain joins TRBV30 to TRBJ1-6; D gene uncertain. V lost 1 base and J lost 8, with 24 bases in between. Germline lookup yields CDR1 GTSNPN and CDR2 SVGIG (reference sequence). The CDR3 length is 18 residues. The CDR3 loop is CAWSARPTRTLSDSPLHF. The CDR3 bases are TGTGCCTGGAGTGCCCGGCCGACACGGACTCTCTCTGATTCACCCCTCCACTTT.

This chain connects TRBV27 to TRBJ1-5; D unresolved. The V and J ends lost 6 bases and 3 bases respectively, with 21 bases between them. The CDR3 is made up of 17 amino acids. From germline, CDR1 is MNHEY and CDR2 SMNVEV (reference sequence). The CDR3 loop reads CASRTSFVALANQPQHF. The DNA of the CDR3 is TGTGCCAGCAGGACCTCTTTTGTTGCATTGGCCAATCAGCCCCAGCATTTT.

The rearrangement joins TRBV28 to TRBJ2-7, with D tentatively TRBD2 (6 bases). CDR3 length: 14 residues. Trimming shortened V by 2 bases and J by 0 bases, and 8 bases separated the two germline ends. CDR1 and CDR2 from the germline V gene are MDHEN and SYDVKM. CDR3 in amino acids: CASSLIGGSYEQYF. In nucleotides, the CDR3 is TGTGCCAGCAGTTTAATCGGGGGCTCCTACGAGCAGTACTTC.

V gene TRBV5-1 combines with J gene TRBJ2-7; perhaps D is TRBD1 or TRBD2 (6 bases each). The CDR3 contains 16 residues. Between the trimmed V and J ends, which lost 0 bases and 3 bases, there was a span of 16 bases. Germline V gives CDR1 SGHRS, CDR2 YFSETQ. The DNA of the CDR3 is TGCGCCAGCAGCTTGGACCGGGGGCGGGCAAACTACGAGCAGTACTTC. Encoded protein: CASSLDRGRANYEQYF.

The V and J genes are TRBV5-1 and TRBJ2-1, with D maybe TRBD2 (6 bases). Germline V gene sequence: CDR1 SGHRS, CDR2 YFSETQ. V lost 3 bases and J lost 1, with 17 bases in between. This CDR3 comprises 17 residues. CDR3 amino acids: CASSSGKTGVSYNEQFF. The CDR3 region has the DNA TGCGCCAGCAGCTCGGGAAAGACGGGAGTGTCCTACAATGAGCAGTTCTTC.

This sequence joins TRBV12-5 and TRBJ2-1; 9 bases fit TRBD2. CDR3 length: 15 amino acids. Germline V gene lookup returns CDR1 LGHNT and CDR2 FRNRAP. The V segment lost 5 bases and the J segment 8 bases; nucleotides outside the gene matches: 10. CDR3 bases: TGTGCTAGTGGTCCAGCGGGAGGCGGTTCGTATGAGCAGTTCTTC. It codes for CASGPAGGGSYEQFF.

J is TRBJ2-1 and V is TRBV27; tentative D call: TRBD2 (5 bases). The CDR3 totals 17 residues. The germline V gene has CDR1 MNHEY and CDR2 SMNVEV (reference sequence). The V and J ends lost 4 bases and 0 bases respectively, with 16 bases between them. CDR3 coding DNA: TGTGCCAGCAGTTCCGGGGTTGGGGTCGGCTCCTACAATGAGCAGTTCTTC. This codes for CASSSGVGVGSYNEQFF.

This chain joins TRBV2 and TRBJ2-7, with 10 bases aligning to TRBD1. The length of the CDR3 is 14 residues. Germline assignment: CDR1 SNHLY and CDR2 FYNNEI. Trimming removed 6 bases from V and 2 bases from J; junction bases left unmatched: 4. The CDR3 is CASSPGQGTYEQYF. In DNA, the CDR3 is TGTGCCAGCAGCCCGGGACAGGGGACCTACGAGCAGTACTTC.

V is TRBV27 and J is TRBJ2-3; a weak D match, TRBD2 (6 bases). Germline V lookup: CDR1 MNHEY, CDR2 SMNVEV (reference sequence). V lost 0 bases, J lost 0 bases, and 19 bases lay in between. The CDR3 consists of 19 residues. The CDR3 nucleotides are TGTGCCAGCAGTTTATCGAGTCCCGTCGATAGCGGTAGCACAGATACGCAGTATTTT. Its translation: CASSLSSPVDSGSTDTQYF.

CDR3 in amino acids: CASSIAGQGVSDTQYF. The CDR3, as DNA: TGTGCCAGTAGTATAGCTGGACAGGGGGTTTCAGATACGCAGTATTTT. The rearrangement links TRBV19 to TRBJ2-3, with TRBD1 identical over 10 bases. Germline V gene data show CDR1 as LNHDA and CDR2 as SQIVND (reference sequence). Trimming removed 1 base from V and 4 bases from J; junction bases left unmatched: 5. The CDR3 is made up of 16 amino acids.

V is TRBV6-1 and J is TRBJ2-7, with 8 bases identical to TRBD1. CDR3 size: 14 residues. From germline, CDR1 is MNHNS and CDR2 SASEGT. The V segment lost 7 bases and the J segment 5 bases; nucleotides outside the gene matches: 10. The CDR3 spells CASTSGQGVNEQYF. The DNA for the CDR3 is TGTGCCAGCACTTCCGGACAGGGAGTCAACGAGCAGTACTTC.

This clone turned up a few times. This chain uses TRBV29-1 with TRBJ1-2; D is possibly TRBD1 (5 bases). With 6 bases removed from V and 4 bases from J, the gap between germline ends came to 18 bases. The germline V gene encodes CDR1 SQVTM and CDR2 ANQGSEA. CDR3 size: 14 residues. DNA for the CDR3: TGCAGCGTGTCAGGGTCCGGAGTGAGCTATGGCTACACCTTC. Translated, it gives CSVSGSGVSYGYTF. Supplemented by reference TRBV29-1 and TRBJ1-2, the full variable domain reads SAVISQKPSRDICQRGTSLTIQCQVDSQVTMMFWYRQQPGQSLTLIATANQGSEATYESGFVIDKFPISRPNLTFSTLTVSNMSPEDSSIYLCSVSGSGVSYGYTFGSGTRLTVV.

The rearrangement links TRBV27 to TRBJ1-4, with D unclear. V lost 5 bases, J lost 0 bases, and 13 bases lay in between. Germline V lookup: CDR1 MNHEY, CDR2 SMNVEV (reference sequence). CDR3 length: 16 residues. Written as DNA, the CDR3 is TGTGCCAGCAGTGGATCGGATGCCGCAACTAATGAAAAACTGTTTTTT. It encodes CASSGSDAATNEKLFF.

The CDR3 DNA reads as TGCGCCAGCAGCGCCTCGTCAGCGGGTTACAATGAGCAGTTCTTC. Its translation: CASSASSAGYNEQFF. The chain carries TRBV5-1 and TRBJ2-1; weak D call: TRBD2 (6 bases). The CDR3 runs 15 residues. Between the trimmed V and J ends, which lost 4 bases and 4 bases, there was a span of 15 bases. Per germline, CDR1 SGHRS and CDR2 YFSETQ.

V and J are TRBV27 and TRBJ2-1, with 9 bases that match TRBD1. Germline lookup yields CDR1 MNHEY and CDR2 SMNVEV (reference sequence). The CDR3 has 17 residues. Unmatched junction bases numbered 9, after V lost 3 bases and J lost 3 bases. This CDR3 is CASSLGGGQGFYNEQFF. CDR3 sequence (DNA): TGTGCCAGCAGTTTGGGGGGCGGACAGGGGTTCTACAATGAGCAGTTCTTC.